A single sample gave rise to the 20 T cell receptor beta chains below, sequenced in a study of blood T cells in healthy people across ages. A J-beta primer mix and a sample-barcoded 5' primer were used in a second PCR of roughly 7 to 12 cycles. In TCRdb, the 5' RACE reads were re-called with MiXCR into one record per CDR3 protein. The table shows over 950,000 distinct CDR3 sequences, with roughly 51% occurring only once. Source material: blood. The receptors were gathered from a woman aged 60 to 75 in good health.

There are a few counts of this clonotype. J is TRBJ2-6 and V is TRBV4-2; D possibly uses TRBD1 or TRBD2 (5 bases each). V was trimmed by 0 bases and J by 2 bases, leaving 17 bases between them. The CDR3 is 19 amino acids. Germline V CDR1 and CDR2: LGHNA, YNFKEQ. CDR3 sequence (DNA): TGTGCCAGCAGCCAAGATCGTTTCGGGGACGCAGCTGGGGCCAACGTCCTGACTTTC. The encoded protein is CASSQDRFGDAAGANVLTF.

The V gene is TRBV29-1, the J gene TRBJ2-1, with D unclear. Germline V gene data show CDR1 as SQVTM and CDR2 as ANQGSEA. The CDR3 covers 14 residues. Trimming took 2 bases from V and 5 from J, leaving 13 bases between them. The CDR3 sequence is CSVEIPPNNNEQFF. The CDR3 nucleotides read TGCAGCGTTGAAATCCCACCCAACAACAATGAGCAGTTCTTC.

This chain joins TRBV9 and TRBJ2-7; 13 bases map to TRBD2. Germline lookup yields CDR1 SGDLS and CDR2 YYNGEE. The CDR3 is 16 amino acids. After removal of 3 bases from V and 7 bases from J, the junction contained 10 bases not matched to a gene. CDR3 in DNA: TGTGCCAGCAGCGCTGGAGCCGGGACTAGCGGGAATGAGCAGTACTTC. Translation: CASSAGAGTSGNEQYF.

There are a few counts of this clonotype. In DNA form, the CDR3 reads TGTGCCAGCGGGCGGGACTTCAGCTCCTACAATGAGCAGTTCTTC. Protein sequence: CASGRDFSSYNEQFF. This chain connects TRBV7-2 to TRBJ2-1, with D perhaps TRBD2 (6 bases). The CDR3 has 15 amino acids. Per the germline V gene, CDR1 is SGHTA and CDR2 is FQGNSA. Trimming removed 8 bases from V and 0 bases from J, with 14 bases in between. Supplemented by reference TRBV7-2 and TRBJ2-1, the full variable domain reads GAGVSQSPSNKVTEKGKDVELRCDPISGHTALYWYRQSLGQGLEFLIYFQGNSAPDKSGLPSDRFSAERTGGSVSTLTIQRTQQEDSAVYLCASGRDFSSYNEQFFGPGTRLTVL.

The J gene is TRBJ2-3, the V gene TRBV20-1; possibly TRBD1 or TRBD2 for D (5 bases each). V gave up 5 bases and J gave up 4 bases, with 16 bases separating them. The CDR3 contains 14 residues. Germline V CDR1 and CDR2: DFQATT, SNEGSKA (reference sequence). CDR3 residues: CSAYQGERADTQYF. The CDR3 DNA follows: TGCAGTGCTTACCAGGGAGAGAGAGCAGATACGCAGTATTTT.

This clonotype was observed once. The chain employs TRBV6-2 or TRBV6-3 and TRBJ2-4; 8 bases map to TRBD2. Germline assignment: CDR1 MNHEY and CDR2 SVGEGT. Trimming at V came to 6 bases and at J to 6 bases, leaving 4 bases not matched to a gene. The CDR3 has 13 amino acids. The CDR3 is CASRTSAGNIQYF. CDR3 sequence (DNA): TGTGCCAGCAGGACTAGCGCGGGAAACATTCAGTACTTC.

The chain has TRBV10-3 and TRBJ2-3; 7 positions agree with TRBD2. The junction had 5 bases not matched to a gene; V was cut back by 6 bases and J by 2 bases. Germline loops: CDR1 ENHRY, CDR2 SYGVKD. This CDR3 spans 14 amino acids. As DNA, the CDR3 is TGTGCCATCAGCGGGACTAAAGACACAGATACGCAGTATTTT. Its protein is CAISGTKDTDTQYF.

This clonotype was seen just once. The chain carries TRBV20-1 and TRBJ2-2; 13 bases fit TRBD2. The V segment lost 6 bases and the J segment 6 bases; nucleotides outside the gene matches: 4. The germline V gene encodes CDR1 DFQATT and CDR2 SNEGSKA (reference sequence). CDR3 length: 14 residues. CDR3 in amino acids: CSAWTSGSSGELFF. The DNA for the CDR3 is TGCAGTGCCTGGACTAGCGGGAGTTCCGGGGAGCTGTTTTTT.

This rearrangement joins TRBV24-1 to TRBJ2-3; no firm D call. The CDR3 contains 16 residues. The ends were cut back, 8 bases at V and 1 base at J, with 18 bases in the middle. The germline V gene encodes CDR1 KGHDR and CDR2 SFDVKD. CDR3 DNA sequence: TGTGCCACCATTTTTCTACACGGGCTGGGCACAGATACGCAGTATTTT. Its protein product is CATIFLHGLGTDTQYF.

The V call is TRBV29-1, the J call TRBJ2-2; 13 bases map to TRBD2. CDR3 length: 15 amino acids. J lost 0 bases, V lost 6 bases, and 1 base had no gene match. The germline V gene encodes CDR1 SQVTM and CDR2 ANQGSEA. The CDR3 loop reads CSVGTSGANTGELFF. Written as DNA, the CDR3 is TGCAGCGTCGGGACTAGCGGGGCGAACACCGGGGAGCTGTTTTTT.

This clonotype was detected a few times. The chain joins TRBV6-2 or TRBV6-3 to TRBJ2-5; D is undetermined. The CDR3 contains 11 residues. Per germline, CDR1 MNHEY and CDR2 SVGEGT. The V end was cut by 6 bases, the J end by 8 bases, with 10 bases between. CDR3 loop: CASRSERTQYF. CDR3 DNA sequence: TGTGCCAGCAGGTCCGAGAGAACCCAGTACTTC.

The chain has TRBV27 and TRBJ1-5, with unresolved D. Germline values: CDR1 MNHEY, CDR2 SMNVEV (reference sequence). With 4 bases removed from V and 2 bases from J, the gap between germline ends came to 15 bases. The CDR3 extends over 16 amino acids. The CDR3 DNA reads TGTGCCAGCAGTTATCAATCGGACGGAGGCAATCAGCCCCAGCATTTT. This translates into CASSYQSDGGNQPQHF.

In this sample, this clonotype turned up a few times. The gene calls are TRBV29-1 and TRBJ2-1, with TRBD2 matching over 10 bases. J gave up 12 bases and V 0 bases, and 2 bases lay outside the gene matches. This CDR3 contains 12 residues. Germline CDR1 and CDR2: SQVTM and ANQGSEA. The CDR3 loop reads CSVEEASGRQFF. DNA of the CDR3: TGCAGCGTTGAAGAGGCTAGCGGGAGGCAGTTCTTC.

This chain links TRBV28 with TRBJ1-5; D remains ambiguous. CDR3 length: 11 residues. V was trimmed by 7 bases and J by 6 bases, leaving 7 bases between them. The V gene's germline CDR1 is MDHEN and CDR2 SYDVKM. CDR3 sequence: CASKCPQPQHF. CDR3 sequence (DNA): TGTGCCAGCAAGTGCCCTCAGCCCCAGCATTTT.

This clonotype occurred a few times. The chain carries TRBV7-2 and TRBJ2-1; D uncertain. Trimming pared 1 base from V and 9 bases from J, leaving 13 bases between. CDR1 and CDR2 from the germline V gene are SGHTA and FQGNSA. The CDR3 is 14 residues long. CDR3 DNA sequence: TGTGCCAGCAGCTTAGTGTTTGGAAACCCTGAGCAGTTCTTC. This translates into CASSLVFGNPEQFF.

Of note for this clonotype: Since no conserved phenylalanine or tryptophan closes the CDR3, a read error is the likely cause. The chain couples TRBV7-2 to TRBJ2-3, with D perhaps matching TRBD2 (6 bases). V was pared by 3 bases and J by 4 bases, with 11 bases between. CDR1 is SGHTA and CDR2 is FQGNSA in the germline V gene. The CDR3 extends over 14 amino acids. CDR3 sequence reads: CASSLDWRADTQYL. The CDR3 DNA sequence: TGTGCCAGCAGCTTGGACTGGAGGGCAGATACGCAGTATTTG.

This sequence joins TRBV11-3 and TRBJ2-4, with 9 bases matching TRBD2. Germline V gives CDR1 SGHNT, CDR2 YENEEA. The CDR3 is 15 amino acids. Trimming removed 2 bases from V and 13 bases from J; junction bases left unmatched: 12. In DNA form, the CDR3 reads TGTGCCAGCAGCTTATCGGGCGTTAGCGGGAGTGAGCAGTACTTC. It yields the protein CASSLSGVSGSEQYF.

V and J are TRBV5-6 and TRBJ2-7, with 12 bases that match TRBD2. This CDR3 has 18 residues. Germline V gene data show CDR1 as SGHDT and CDR2 as YYEEEE. J lost 2 bases, V lost 4 bases, and 13 bases had no gene match. The CDR3 sequence: CASSILPGLAGLTYEQYF. CDR3 coding DNA: TGTGCCAGCAGCATTTTACCGGGACTAGCGGGCCTTACCTACGAGCAGTACTTC.

This clonotype was seen more than once but under ten times. The gene calls are TRBV4-2 and TRBJ2-3; 9 bases agree with TRBD2. The V segment lost 1 base and the J segment 2 bases; nucleotides outside the gene matches: 7. The CDR3 has 17 residues. CDR1 is LGHNA, CDR2 YNFKEQ, per germline. CDR3 region: CASSQALTSGTTDTQYF. Written as DNA, the CDR3 is TGTGCCAGCAGCCAAGCCCTGACTAGCGGCACCACAGATACGCAGTATTTT.

The chain is built from TRBV4-1 and TRBJ2-7; TRBD1 agrees at 8 bases. V shed 5 bases and J 3 bases; nucleotides not matched to a gene: 9. The CDR3 contains 15 residues. Germline loops: CDR1 MGHRA, CDR2 YSYEKL. This chain's CDR3 is CASSWDCGTGYEQYF. CDR3 DNA: TGCGCCAGCAGCTGGGACTGTGGGACAGGCTACGAGCAGTACTTC.